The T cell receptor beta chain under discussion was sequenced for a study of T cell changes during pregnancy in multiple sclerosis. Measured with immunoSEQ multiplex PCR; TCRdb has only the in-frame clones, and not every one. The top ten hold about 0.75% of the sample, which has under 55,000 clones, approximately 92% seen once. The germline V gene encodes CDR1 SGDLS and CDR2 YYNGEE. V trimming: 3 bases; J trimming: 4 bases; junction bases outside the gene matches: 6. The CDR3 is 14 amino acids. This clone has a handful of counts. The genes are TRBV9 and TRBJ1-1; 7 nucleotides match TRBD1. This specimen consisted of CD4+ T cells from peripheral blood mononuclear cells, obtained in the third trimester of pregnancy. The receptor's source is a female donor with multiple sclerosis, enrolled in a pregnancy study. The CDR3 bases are TGTGCCAGCAGCGCTAACAGGGGAGGCACTGAAGCTTTCTTT. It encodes CASSANRGGTEAFF. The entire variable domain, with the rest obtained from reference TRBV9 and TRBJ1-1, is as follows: DSGVTQTPKHLITATGQRVTLRCSPRSGDLSVYWYQQSLDQGLQFLIQYYNGEERAKGNILERFSAQQFPDLHSELNLSSLELGDSALYFCASSANRGGTEAFFGQGTRLTVV.